A single sample gave rise to the 20 T cell receptor beta chains below, sequenced in a study of immune heterogeneity within non-small cell lung tumors listed by TCRdb under 2018. The reads were generated on a HiSeq X Ten. A multiplex PCR system amplified the TCR beta CDR3 region, with a first 10-cycle round using 32 V-gene forward and 13 J-gene reverse primers. The public reads were run again by TCRdb, first through fastp at Q25 and then through MiXCR, and only productive beta chains were kept. Each CDR3 protein gets just one entry, which takes the most common genes and DNA from the rows behind it. In this sample the table shows some 10,000 distinct CDR3 sequences, more than 25% of which occur a single time. The top ten hold about 10% of the sample. The TCR template was genomic DNA extracted from bulk tumor tissue, and approximately 650 ng of gDNA was amplified for each sample. Multiple biopsies per primary tumor were taken during surgery, spaced as far apart as possible within the tumor mass. The study cohort was described as untreated, and the patients were newly diagnosed NSCLC cases having curative surgery.

Sequenced input: lung tumor tissue. Every receptor here comes from a man aged 55 to 70 with non-small cell lung cancer.

This clonotype has just a few counts. The chain uses TRBV5-6 and TRBJ2-7; tentative D call: TRBD2 (6 bases). This CDR3 spans 14 amino acids. Between the trimmed V and J ends, which lost 0 bases and 2 bases, there was a span of 9 bases. The V gene's germline CDR1 is SGHDT and CDR2 YYEEEE. DNA for the CDR3: TGTGCCAGCAGCTTGGGGGTAGCGGCCTACGAGCAGTACTTC. Its protein is CASSLGVAAYEQYF. Together with reference TRBV5-6 and TRBJ2-7, the CDR3 gives the full variable domain: DAGVTQSPTHLIKTRGQQVTLRCSPKSGHDTVSWYQQALGQGPQFIFQYYEEEERQRGNFPDRFSGHQFPNYSSELNVNALLLGDSALYLCASSLGVAAYEQYFGPGTRLTVT.

The chain carries TRBV19 and TRBJ2-6; 9 nucleotides agree with TRBD1. CDR1 is LNHDA and CDR2 is SQIVND in the germline V gene (reference sequence). V was clipped by 1 base and J by 2 bases; unmatched bases: 6. CDR3 length: 18 amino acids. The CDR3 DNA sequence: TGTGCCAGTAGTATAGGTTGGGGACAGGGCGCTGGGGCCAACGTCCTGACTTTC. Its protein product is CASSIGWGQGAGANVLTF. The full variable domain, rest sourced from reference TRBV19 and TRBJ2-6, is DGGITQSPKYLFRKEGQNVTLSCEQNLNHDAMYWYRQDPGQGLRLIYYSQIVNDFQKGDIAEGYSVSREKKESFPLTVTSAQKNPTAFYLCASSIGWGQGAGANVLTFGAGSRLTVL.

This clonotype was found many times. The CDR3, as DNA: TGCGCCAGCAGCTTGGCCGCAAAGGGTGACGAGACCCAGTACTTC. This encodes CASSLAAKGDETQYF. V and J are TRBV5-1 and TRBJ2-5, with D hard to call. This CDR3 spans 15 amino acids. The germline CDR1 and CDR2 sequences are SGHRS and YFSETQ. V gave up 0 bases and J gave up 5 bases, with 14 bases separating them.

About this clonotype: This may be a read error, as it is one base from a much larger clone. This chain connects TRBV11-3 to TRBJ2-5; D unresolved. The CDR3 length is 13 residues. Trimming shortened V by 3 bases and J by 5 bases, and 10 bases separated the two germline ends. The germline gives CDR1 SGHNT, CDR2 YENEEA. Here the CDR3 reads CASSLAGGETQYF. The CDR3 region has the DNA TGTGCCAGCAGCTTGGCCGGTGGGGAGACCCAGTACTTC.

J is TRBJ2-5 and V is TRBV20-1; TRBD2 aligns across 15 bases. This CDR3 spans 18 amino acids. Germline V gives CDR1 DFQATT, CDR2 SNEGSKA (reference sequence). The V segment lost 6 bases and the J segment 5 bases; nucleotides outside the gene matches: 16. The CDR3 region is CSATRTSGRALARETQYF. The CDR3 bases are TGCAGTGCAACAAGGACTAGCGGGAGGGCTTTGGCACGGGAGACCCAGTACTTC.

This clonotype came up many times. This sequence joins TRBV10-1 and TRBJ2-4; perhaps TRBD1 as D (6 bases). The CDR3 length is 14 residues. Germline-derived CDR1 and CDR2 are WNHNN and SYGVQD (reference sequence). V was shortened by 7 bases and J by 1 base, with 11 bases between the two germline ends. In nucleotides, the CDR3 is TGCGCCAGCATTGCAGGGGTCGCCAAAAACATTCAGTACTTC. Its protein is CASIAGVAKNIQYF.

This clonotype was detected many times. The V and J genes are TRBV7-3 and TRBJ2-7; perhaps TRBD1 as D (6 bases). Germline CDR1 and CDR2: SGHTA and FQGTGA. V lost 1 base and J lost 5, with 9 bases in between. CDR3 length: 13 amino acids. The CDR3 loop is CASSLMGAHEQYF. CDR3 DNA: TGTGCCAGCAGCTTAATGGGGGCCCACGAGCAGTACTTC.

V and J are TRBV5-6 and TRBJ1-3; D call uncertain. The CDR3 runs 14 residues. V gave up 0 bases and J gave up 0 bases, with 4 bases separating them. Germline V gene sequence: CDR1 SGHDT, CDR2 YYEEEE. The CDR3 DNA reads TGTGCCAGCAGCTTGGCCAACTCTGGAAACACCATATATTTT. This sequence encodes CASSLANSGNTIYF.

This clonotype counts as medium-sized (0.01 to 0.1%). The chain links TRBV7-8 to TRBJ2-7; D call uncertain. Germline values: CDR1 SGHVS, CDR2 FQNEAQ. The CDR3 consists of 14 residues. Trimming pared 5 bases from V and 3 bases from J, leaving 14 bases between. The CDR3 region is CASSPMARNYEQYF. CDR3 DNA sequence: TGTGCCAGCAGCCCCATGGCTCGGAACTACGAGCAGTACTTC. The full variable domain, completed using reference TRBV7-8 and TRBJ2-7, is GAGVSQSPRYKVAKRGQDVALRCDPISGHVSLFWYQQALGQGPEFLTYFQNEAQLDKSGLPSDRFFAERPEGSVSTLKIQRTQQEDSAVYLCASSPMARNYEQYFGPGTRLTVT.

Worth noting for this clonotype: A much larger clone lies one base from this, so it may be a read error. The J gene is TRBJ1-1, the V gene TRBV11-3, with no clear D. The CDR3 sequence is 14 residues long. Germline CDR1 reads SGHNT; CDR2 reads YENEEA. CDR3 sequence: CVSSLAWANAEAFF. DNA for the CDR3: TGTGTCAGCAGCTTAGCCTGGGCGAACGCTGAAGCTTTCTTT.

The table lists this clonotype with many counts. The chain carries TRBV15 and TRBJ2-4; 7 bases align to TRBD1. J lost 6 bases, V lost 1 base, and 3 bases had no gene match. CDR3 length: 14 residues. From germline, CDR1 is LNHNV and CDR2 YYDKDF (reference sequence). The DNA for the CDR3 is TGTGCCACCAGCAGAGTAGGGGGCGGAAACATTCAGTACTTC. Encoded protein: CATSRVGGGNIQYF.

The chain recombines TRBV20-1 with TRBJ2-7; D is unclear. This CDR3 contains 12 residues. Trimming took 1 base from V and 3 from J, leaving 7 bases between them. Germline CDR1 is DFQATT and CDR2 is SNEGSKA (reference sequence). This CDR3 reads CSARGPLYEQYF. The DNA of the CDR3 is TGCAGTGCTAGAGGCCCCCTCTACGAGCAGTACTTC.

About this clonotype: A much larger clone lies a single base off, so this may be a read error. The chain combines TRBV29-1 with TRBJ2-2; D possibly corresponds to TRBD1 (8 bases). Germline values: CDR1 SQVTM, CDR2 ANQGSEA. The CDR3 has 13 amino acids. The CDR3 loop reads CSGDRGGTGEQFF. The CDR3 region has the DNA TGCAGTGGAGACAGGGGAGGGACCGGGGAGCAGTTTTTT.

Judged by abundance, this clonotype is medium-sized. The chain employs TRBV15 and TRBJ2-1; 11 positions agree with TRBD2. The CDR3 extends over 14 amino acids. The trim removed 6 bases at V and 5 bases at J, leaving 3 bases unmatched. Germline loops: CDR1 LNHNV, CDR2 YYDKDF (reference sequence). The CDR3 sequence: CATRGTSGNNEQFF. CDR3 bases: TGTGCCACCAGGGGGACTAGCGGCAACAATGAGCAGTTCTTC.

Relative to its sample, this clonotype is medium-sized. The chain joins TRBV4-3 to TRBJ2-2; possible D gene TRBD1, 6 bases. The germline V gene has CDR1 LGHNA and CDR2 YSLEER. This CDR3 is built from 17 residues. V lost 0 bases, J lost 5 bases, and 16 bases lay in between. CDR3 sequence (DNA): TGCGCCAGCAGCCAAGATTGGGGGCGGTCGCGGACCGGGGAGCTGTTTTTT. It translates to CASSQDWGRSRTGELFF.

This clonotype was counted ten times or more. V gene TRBV20-1 combines with J gene TRBJ1-1; TRBD1 might be the D (5 bases). The CDR3 runs 13 residues. Germline V gene lookup returns CDR1 DFQATT and CDR2 SNEGSKA (reference sequence). Trimming left V 1 base short and J 8 bases short, with 14 bases between. The CDR3 protein is CSARAFRQTEAFF. The CDR3 DNA sequence: TGCAGTGCTAGAGCCTTTAGACAGACGGAAGCTTTCTTT.

This clonotype has at least ten counts. The rearrangement joins TRBV6-1 to TRBJ1-2; TRBD1 aligns across 9 bases. CDR1 and CDR2 from the germline V gene are MNHNS and SASEGT. The CDR3 covers 16 residues. Unmatched junction bases numbered 13, after V lost 5 bases and J lost 6 bases. The CDR3 DNA reads TGTGCCAGCAGTCCGAGCCGGGACAGGGTGTTCGATGGCTACACCTTC. Amino acids: CASSPSRDRVFDGYTF.

This clonotype was seen repeatedly, ten times or more. The chain joins TRBV4-1 to TRBJ2-1; possible D gene TRBD1, 6 bases. The CDR3 totals 14 residues. Trimming shortened V by 10 bases and J by 4 bases, and 17 bases separated the two germline ends. Germline V gene sequence: CDR1 MGHRA, CDR2 YSYEKL. The CDR3 DNA reads TGCGCCACCCGGGACACCTTAAATTACAATGAGCAGTTCTTC. The encoded protein is CATRDTLNYNEQFF.

This chain joins TRBV9 and TRBJ2-1, with D perhaps matching TRBD1 or TRBD2 (5 bases each). V lost 3 bases and J lost 6, with 10 bases in between. The germline V gene has CDR1 SGDLS and CDR2 YYNGEE. This CDR3 contains 13 residues. In nucleotides, the CDR3 is TGTGCCAGCAGCGCCACAGGAGGCAATGAGCAGTTCTTC. Its protein is CASSATGGNEQFF.

Comments on this clonotype: A much larger clone lies a single base off, so this may be a read error. The J gene is TRBJ2-1, the V gene TRBV9; unclear D gene. The CDR3 sequence is 14 residues long. CDR1 is SGDLS and CDR2 is YYNGEE in the germline V gene. This CDR3 reads CASSESQSNNEQLF. The DNA for the CDR3 is TGTGCCAGCAGCGAAAGTCAGTCAAACAATGAGCAGCTCTTC.